The entry that follows covers one T cell receptor (beta chain) sequence. The antigen remains undetermined. TCRdb keeps only in-frame clones here, not all; method: immunoSEQ multiplex PCR. The table includes over 50,000 clones, approximately 84% detected once. After autologous stem cell transplantation all patients relapsed, and prior brentuximab vedotin exposure differed between cohorts. The record originates from a study of PD-1 blockade in classical Hodgkin lymphoma. Study outcomes and limitations: The study found that TCR diversity rose significantly by C4D1 in CD4+ but not CD8+ cells. Patients who responded completely had about the same baseline diversity as newly diagnosed patients.

The CDR3 has 15 amino acids. The germline V gene has CDR1 LGHNA and CDR2 YSLEER. V lost 1 base and J lost 7; bases outside the gene matches: 6. The specimen comprised peripheral blood mononuclear cells (PBMCs), sampled at baseline. The sequence came from a human donor with classical Hodgkin lymphoma. The V and J genes are TRBV4-3 and TRBJ1-4, with 7 positions matching TRBD1. The CDR3 region has the DNA TGCGCCAGCAGCCAAGCCGGGACAGCCTTTGAAAAACTGTTTTTT. Protein sequence: CASSQAGTAFEKLFF.